The 6 T cell receptor beta chains listed next were all sequenced from one sample in a study of beta chain features in type 1 diabetes (dated by TCRdb to the late 2010s). The library was generated by the immunoSEQ multiplex PCR assay. The High Capacity cDNA Reverse Transcription Kit was used to reverse transcribe all of the isolated RNA, meaning that expressed TCRB transcripts were what got sequenced. The table comes from immuneACCESS by way of TCRdb, which keeps in-frame sequences with V and J called. Part of the clones is missing from these tables; in studies checked, under half for an unresolved V gene and the rest for unknown reasons. The sample table shows under 450,000 clones, and about 15% are seen once. The ten top clones hold less than 0.04% of the sample. The sample taken for sequencing was naive CD4+ T cells from blood. The sample's cell subset or site label is to be understood as: true naive CD4+ T cells. These receptors all stem from a man younger than 45 in good health.

This clone has only a few counts. Other DNA sequences of this sample code for an identical CDR3. This chain links TRBV20-1 with TRBJ2-5; D gene uncertain. Trimming stripped 5 bases from V and 4 bases from J, with 5 bases between. Germline-derived CDR1 and CDR2 are DFQATT and SNEGSKA (reference sequence). This CDR3 has 10 residues. This CDR3 reads CSARLETQYF. CDR3 coding DNA: TGCAGTGCTCGTCTAGAGACCCAGTACTTC.

V is TRBV6-5 and J is TRBJ2-2; TRBD1 aligns across 8 bases. The ends lost 5 bases at V and 5 bases at J; junction bases unmatched: 7. This CDR3 region has 15 residues. Per germline, CDR1 MNHEY and CDR2 SVGAGI. CDR3: CASSRQGPRTGELFF. As DNA, the CDR3 is TGTGCCAGCAGTCGACAGGGGCCGCGGACCGGGGAGCTGTTTTTT.

This chain links TRBV4-1 with TRBJ1-4, with unresolved D. The germline V gene has CDR1 MGHRA and CDR2 YSYEKL. V lost 0 bases and J lost 5, with 10 bases in between. This CDR3 has 15 residues. The CDR3 sequence: CASSQDRARNEKLFF. CDR3 in DNA: TGCGCCAGCAGCCAAGATAGGGCTCGAAATGAAAAACTGTTTTTT.

This chain joins TRBV19 and TRBJ2-1, with 7 bases that match TRBD1. In germline, CDR1 is LNHDA, CDR2 SQIVND (reference sequence). J lost 0 bases, V lost 5 bases, and 10 bases had no gene match. The CDR3 length is 17 residues. The CDR3 is CASSGTGQVRSYNEQFF. In nucleotides, the CDR3 is TGTGCCAGTAGTGGTACTGGACAGGTCCGCTCCTACAATGAGCAGTTCTTC.

This sequence joins TRBV7-2 and TRBJ2-3, with 12 bases that match TRBD2. The CDR3 has 19 residues. Germline CDR1 SGHTA, CDR2 FQGNSA. Trimming took 1 base from V and 1 from J; bases not matched to a gene: 9. The chain's CDR3 is CASSLVASGRVPRTDTQYF. The DNA of the CDR3 is TGTGCCAGCAGCTTAGTGGCTAGCGGGAGGGTACCCCGCACAGATACGCAGTATTTT.

This clone was seen only a few times. The chain joins TRBV4-3 to TRBJ2-5; D unresolved. The V gene's germline CDR1 is LGHNA and CDR2 YSLEER. The CDR3 totals 15 residues. V was shortened by 0 bases and J by 5 bases, with 13 bases between the two germline ends. CDR3 residues: CASSQDSGRLETQYF. The CDR3 DNA sequence: TGCGCCAGCAGCCAAGATTCCGGTAGACTGGAGACCCAGTACTTC.